These 17 T cell receptor beta chains share one sample of origin, sequenced in a study of shared T cell receptors in the human thymus. Sequencing used immunoSEQ multiplex PCR; TCRdb keeps in-frame clones, though not all of them. The sample lists about 730,000 clones; approximately 85% were seen once. The sample was also linked to a second study, of human thymus T cells.

The material sequenced was thymocytes. The receptors here all came from a girl under three years old with a congenital heart defect.

V is TRBV6-6 and J is TRBJ2-2; no reliable D call. CDR1 and CDR2 from the germline V gene are MNHNY and SVGAGI (reference sequence). This CDR3 region has 16 residues. V was clipped by 2 bases and J by 2 bases, with 12 bases between them. The CDR3 region has the DNA TGTGCCAGCAGTTACCCTACCACCTTAAACACCGGGGAGCTGTTTTTT. Its translation is CASSYPTTLNTGELFF.

The chain carries TRBV7-6 and TRBJ2-7, with D possibly being TRBD1 (5 bases). V was clipped by 4 bases and J by 3 bases, with 10 bases between them. This CDR3 is built from 13 residues. Per germline, CDR1 SGHVS and CDR2 FNYEAQ. The CDR3 is CASSSTVRYEQYF. CDR3 DNA: TGTGCCAGCAGCTCGACAGTTCGCTACGAGCAGTACTTC.

About this clone itself: At one end the junction does not follow the germline gene, possibly because of a read error. The chain employs TRBV28 and TRBJ2-3, with TRBD2 matching 9 bases. CDR1 and CDR2 (germline): MDHEN, SYDVKM. CDR3 size: 18 residues. DNA of the CDR3: TGTGCCAGCAGTCGGGCAGGCGCGGGGGGGTTTCCCACACATACGCAGTATTTT. Translating it yields CASSRAGAGGFPTHTQYF. Based on the CDR3 plus reference TRBV28 and TRBJ2-3, the full variable domain is DVKVTQSSRYLVKRTGEKVFLECVQDMDHENMFWYRQDPGLGLRLIYFSYDVKMKEKGDIPEGYSVSREKKERFSLILESASTNQTSMYLCASSRAGAGGFPTHTQYFGPGTRLTVL.

The V and J genes are TRBV5-1 and TRBJ2-1; 8 bases match TRBD1. Losses at the gene ends were 3 bases for V and 9 bases for J; bases not matched to a gene: 14. The germline V gene encodes CDR1 SGHRS and CDR2 YFSETQ. The CDR3 contains 16 residues. The CDR3 spells CASSSSAGGGGGEQFF. The CDR3 DNA reads TGCGCCAGCAGCTCCAGCGCAGGGGGCGGAGGTGGTGAGCAGTTCTTC.

This clone was seen only a few times. V gene TRBV25-1 combines with J gene TRBJ1-3; D possibly corresponds to TRBD1 (5 bases). The CDR3 loop spans 18 amino acids. V gave up 3 bases and J gave up 0 bases, with 18 bases separating them. CDR1 and CDR2 (germline): MGHDK, SYGVNS. CDR3 sequence: CASSDKEGGECSGNTIYF. As DNA, the CDR3 is TGTGCCAGCAGTGATAAAGAGGGAGGGGAGTGCTCTGGAAACACCATATATTTT.

CDR3 sequence reads: CASTSRLGRSYEQYF. The CDR3 DNA sequence: TGTGCCAGTACCAGTAGACTGGGTCGCTCCTACGAGCAGTACTTC. This chain links TRBV19 with TRBJ2-7; D gene unclear. The germline V and J ends were trimmed by 7 bases and 0 bases, with 16 bases remaining between them. Germline V gene lookup returns CDR1 LNHDA and CDR2 SQIVND (reference sequence). This CDR3 has 15 residues.

In nucleotides, the CDR3 is TGTGCCAGTAGTGACCGACTAGCGGGGAGAACCTACAATGAGCAGTTCTTC. Its protein is CASSDRLAGRTYNEQFF. The chain carries TRBV19 and TRBJ2-1; 11 nucleotides agree with TRBD2. CDR1 is LNHDA and CDR2 is SQIVND in the germline V gene (reference sequence). Trimming cost V 5 bases and J 2 bases; bases outside gene matches: 8. This CDR3 is built from 17 residues.

The chain links TRBV7-2 to TRBJ1-3; no firm D call. V was cut by 5 bases and J by 0 bases, with 11 bases left in between. In germline, CDR1 is SGHTA, CDR2 FQGNSA. The length of the CDR3 is 15 residues. The chain's CDR3 is CASSTGNNSGNTIYF. The CDR3 DNA follows: TGTGCCAGCAGCACGGGGAACAACTCTGGAAACACCATATATTTT.

J is TRBJ1-1 and V is TRBV5-1, with TRBD1 identical over 7 bases. V was pared by 0 bases and J by 5 bases, with 4 bases of the junction left unmatched. The CDR3 contains 14 residues. Germline V CDR1 and CDR2: SGHRS, YFSETQ. CDR3 loop: CASSLESGGTEAFF. CDR3 in DNA: TGCGCCAGCAGCTTGGAATCAGGGGGGACTGAAGCTTTCTTT.

The rearrangement links TRBV6-1 to TRBJ1-1, with 7 nucleotides matching TRBD1. This CDR3 is 15 amino acids long. CDR1 and CDR2 (germline): MNHNS, SASEGT. After removal of 8 bases from V and 1 base from J, the junction contained 10 bases not matched to a gene. The DNA of the CDR3 is TGTGCCAGCCCGGCGAACAGGGGACCGAACACTGAAGCTTTCTTT. Translation: CASPANRGPNTEAFF.

In its sample, this clone was seen once. V is TRBV7-8 and J is TRBJ2-3, with a tentative D call TRBD2 (6 bases). Between the trimmed V and J ends, which lost 8 bases and 6 bases, there was a span of 21 bases. The CDR3 is made up of 15 amino acids. Germline CDR1 reads SGHVS; CDR2 reads FQNEAQ. CDR3 DNA sequence: TGTGCCAGCGTAGACCGGGACTCGGGGTTGGATACGCAGTATTTT. Amino acids: CASVDRDSGLDTQYF. The full variable domain, with the rest looked up from reference TRBV7-8 and TRBJ2-3, is GAGVSQSPRYKVAKRGQDVALRCDPISGHVSLFWYQQALGQGPEFLTYFQNEAQLDKSGLPSDRFFAERPEGSVSTLKIQRTQQEDSAVYLCASVDRDSGLDTQYFGPGTRLTVL.

The gene calls are TRBV2 and TRBJ2-5; TRBD1 agrees at 8 bases. Germline V gene data show CDR1 as SNHLY and CDR2 as FYNNEI. The V and J ends lost 4 bases and 4 bases, in that order; junction bases with no gene match: 5. This CDR3 has 14 residues. As DNA, the CDR3 is TGTGCCAGCAGTGGGCGCAGGGGGCTAGAGACCCAGTACTTC. Translated: CASSGRRGLETQYF.

The J gene is TRBJ1-1, the V gene TRBV2; 7 nucleotides align to TRBD1. The CDR3 has 17 residues. V shed 0 bases, J shed 0 bases, and the junction held 7 bases outside the gene matches. Germline loops: CDR1 SNHLY, CDR2 FYNNEI. The CDR3 loop is CASSEAPAGQLNTEAFF. CDR3 DNA sequence: TGTGCCAGCAGTGAAGCACCCGCGGGACAGTTGAACACTGAAGCTTTCTTT.

V and J are TRBV29-1 and TRBJ1-2; D is unresolved. The V gene lost 6 bases and the J gene lost 1 base, with 3 bases spanning the gap. The V gene's germline CDR1 is SQVTM and CDR2 ANQGSEA. The CDR3 extends over 10 amino acids. This chain's CDR3 is CSVLNYGYTF. CDR3 coding DNA: TGCAGCGTCCTTAACTATGGCTACACCTTC.

The chain has TRBV20-1 and TRBJ1-2; D might be TRBD1 (6 bases). This CDR3 is 11 amino acids long. Germline V CDR1 and CDR2: DFQATT, SNEGSKA (reference sequence). Here the CDR3 reads CISRGYNGYTF. The DNA of the CDR3 is TGCATCTCGAGGGGGTATAATGGCTACACCTTC.

This chain uses TRBV6-1 with TRBJ1-1, with D possibly TRBD1 on 5 matching bases. Germline CDR1 reads MNHNS; CDR2 reads SASEGT. V shed 7 bases and J shed 4 bases, with 13 bases lying between them. The length of the CDR3 is 13 residues. The CDR3 region is CASNGGVITEAFF. CDR3 coding DNA: TGTGCCAGCAATGGGGGGGTGATCACTGAAGCTTTCTTT.

This sequence joins TRBV2 and TRBJ2-6; maybe TRBD2 (6 bases). The CDR3 totals 19 residues. V lost 6 bases to trimming and J lost 2 bases, with 23 bases between them. Germline CDR1 is SNHLY and CDR2 is FYNNEI. Here the CDR3 DNA reads TGTGCCAGCAGCGTCGACGGAGGGTTCGTAGGGGCTGGGGCCAACGTCCTGACTTTC. Amino acids: CASSVDGGFVGAGANVLTF. Drawing the rest from reference TRBV2 and TRBJ2-6, the complete variable domain is EPEVTQTPSHQVTQMGQEVILRCVPISNHLYFYWYRQILGQKVEFLVSFYNNEISEKSEIFDDQFSVERPDGSNFTLKIRSTKLEDSAMYFCASSVDGGFVGAGANVLTFGAGSRLTVL.